The sequence of this T cell receptor (beta chain) was determined in a study of blood T cell repertoires in COVID-19. The overall study: COVID-19 samples from acute and convalescent phases originated in the United States, Italy and Spain.

The table came from immunoSEQ multiplex PCR; TCRdb's copy has only in-frame clones and leaves some out. Of about 87,000 clones listed, 70% to 85% are singletons. This clone was counted a single time. The clonotype comes from a woman aged 80 or over with COVID-19, enrolled during active disease. What was sequenced was peripheral blood.

Written as DNA, the CDR3 is TGCGCCAGCAGTTTGACAGGAAAAGAGACCCAGTACTTC. Its protein product is CASSLTGKETQYF. This rearrangement joins TRBV5-1 to TRBJ2-5; maybe TRBD1 (6 bases). Germline assignment: CDR1 SGHRS and CDR2 YFSETQ. V gave up 5 bases and J gave up 3 bases, with 11 bases separating them. This CDR3 has 13 residues.